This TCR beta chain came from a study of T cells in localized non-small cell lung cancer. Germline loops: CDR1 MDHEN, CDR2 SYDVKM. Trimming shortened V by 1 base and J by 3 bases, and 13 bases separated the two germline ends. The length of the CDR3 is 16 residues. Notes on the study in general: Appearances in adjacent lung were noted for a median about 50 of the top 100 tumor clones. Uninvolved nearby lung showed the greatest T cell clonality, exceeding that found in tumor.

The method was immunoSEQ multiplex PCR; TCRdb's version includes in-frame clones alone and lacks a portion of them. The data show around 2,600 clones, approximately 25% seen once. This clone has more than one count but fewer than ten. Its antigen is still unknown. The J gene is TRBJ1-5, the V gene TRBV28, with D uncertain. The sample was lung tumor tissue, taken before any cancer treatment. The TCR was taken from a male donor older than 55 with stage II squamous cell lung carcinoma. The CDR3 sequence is CASSLSSGGPNQPQHF. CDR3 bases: TGTGCCAGCAGTTTATCGTCCGGAGGTCCCAATCAGCCCCAGCATTTT.